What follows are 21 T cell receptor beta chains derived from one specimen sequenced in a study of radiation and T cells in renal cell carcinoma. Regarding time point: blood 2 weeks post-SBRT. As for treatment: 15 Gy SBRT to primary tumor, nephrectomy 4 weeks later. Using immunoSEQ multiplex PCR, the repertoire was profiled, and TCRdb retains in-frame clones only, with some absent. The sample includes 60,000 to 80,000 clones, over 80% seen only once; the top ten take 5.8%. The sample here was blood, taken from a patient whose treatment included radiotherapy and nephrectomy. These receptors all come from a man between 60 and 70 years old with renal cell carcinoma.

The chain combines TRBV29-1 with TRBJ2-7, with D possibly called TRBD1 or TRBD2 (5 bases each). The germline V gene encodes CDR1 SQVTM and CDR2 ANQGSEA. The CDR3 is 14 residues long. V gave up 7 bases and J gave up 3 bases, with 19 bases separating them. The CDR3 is CSASGRLGHYEQYF. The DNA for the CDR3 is TGCAGCGCTTCGGGACGGTTGGGGCACTACGAGCAGTACTTC.

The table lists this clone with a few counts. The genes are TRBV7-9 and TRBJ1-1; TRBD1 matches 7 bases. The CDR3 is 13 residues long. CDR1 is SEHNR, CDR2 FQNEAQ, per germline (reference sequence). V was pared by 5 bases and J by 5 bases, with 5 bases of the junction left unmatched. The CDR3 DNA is TGTGCCAGCAGCGCGCCAGGGGGTACTGAAGCTTTCTTT. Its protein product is CASSAPGGTEAFF. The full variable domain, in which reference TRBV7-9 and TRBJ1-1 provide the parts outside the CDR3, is DTGVSQNPRHKITKRGQNVTFRCDPISEHNRLYWYRQTLGQGPEFLTYFQNEAQLEKSRLLSDRFSAERPKGSFSTLEIQRTEQGDSAMYLCASSAPGGTEAFFGQGTRLTVV.

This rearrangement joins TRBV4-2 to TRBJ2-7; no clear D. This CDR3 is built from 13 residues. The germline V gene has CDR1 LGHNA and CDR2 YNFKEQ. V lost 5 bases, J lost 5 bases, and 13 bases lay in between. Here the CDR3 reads CASSYSPGDEQYF. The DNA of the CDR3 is TGTGCCAGCAGCTACTCTCCGGGTGACGAGCAGTACTTC.

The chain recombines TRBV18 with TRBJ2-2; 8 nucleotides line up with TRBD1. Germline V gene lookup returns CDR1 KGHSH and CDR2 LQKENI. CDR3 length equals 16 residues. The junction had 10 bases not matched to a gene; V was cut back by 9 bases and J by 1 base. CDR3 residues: CASTTGATLNTGELFF. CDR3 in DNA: TGTGCCAGTACGACAGGGGCTACTCTGAACACCGGGGAGCTGTTTTTT.

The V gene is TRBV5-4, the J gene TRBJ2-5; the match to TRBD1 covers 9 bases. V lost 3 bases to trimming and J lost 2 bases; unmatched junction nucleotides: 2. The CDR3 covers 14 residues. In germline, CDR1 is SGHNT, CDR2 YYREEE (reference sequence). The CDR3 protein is CASSWDRVQETQYF. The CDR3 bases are TGTGCCAGCAGCTGGGACAGGGTACAAGAGACCCAGTACTTC.

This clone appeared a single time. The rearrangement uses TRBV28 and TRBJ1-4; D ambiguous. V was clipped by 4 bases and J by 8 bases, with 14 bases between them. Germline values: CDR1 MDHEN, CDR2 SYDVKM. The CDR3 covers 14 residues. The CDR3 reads CASSYGLPGEKLFF. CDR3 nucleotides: TGTGCCAGCAGTTACGGACTTCCGGGGGAAAAACTGTTTTTT.

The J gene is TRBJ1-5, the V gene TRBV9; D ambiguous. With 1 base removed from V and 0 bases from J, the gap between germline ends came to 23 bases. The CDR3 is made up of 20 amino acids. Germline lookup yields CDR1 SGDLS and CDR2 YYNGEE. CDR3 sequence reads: CASSVPLYGPDSNSNQPQHF. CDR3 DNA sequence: TGTGCCAGCAGCGTACCCCTGTACGGGCCGGACTCTAATAGCAATCAGCCCCAGCATTTT.

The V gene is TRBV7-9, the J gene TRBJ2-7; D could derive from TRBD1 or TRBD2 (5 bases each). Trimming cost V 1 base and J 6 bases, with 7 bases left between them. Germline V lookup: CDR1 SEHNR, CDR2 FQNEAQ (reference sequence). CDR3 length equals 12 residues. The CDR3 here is CASSLGDGEQYF. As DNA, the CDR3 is TGTGCCAGCAGCTTAGGGGACGGCGAGCAGTACTTC.

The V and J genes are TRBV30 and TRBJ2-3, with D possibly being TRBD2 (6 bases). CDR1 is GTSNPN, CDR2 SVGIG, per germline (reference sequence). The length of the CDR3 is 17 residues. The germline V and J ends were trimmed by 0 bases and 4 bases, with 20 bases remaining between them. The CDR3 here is CAWSVRVGGIGADTQYF. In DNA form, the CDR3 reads TGTGCCTGGAGTGTAAGGGTTGGCGGGATAGGCGCAGATACGCAGTATTTT.

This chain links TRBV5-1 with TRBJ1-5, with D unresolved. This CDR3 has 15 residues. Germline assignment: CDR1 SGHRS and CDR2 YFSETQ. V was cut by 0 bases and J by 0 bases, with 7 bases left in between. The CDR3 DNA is TGCGCCAGCAGCTTGGTCGGGAATAGCAATCAGCCCCAGCATTTT. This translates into CASSLVGNSNQPQHF. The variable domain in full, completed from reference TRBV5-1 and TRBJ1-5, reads KAGVTQTPRYLIKTRGQQVTLSCSPISGHRSVSWYQQTPGQGLQFLFEYFSETQRNKGNFPGRFSGRQFSNSRSEMNVSTLELGDSALYLCASSLVGNSNQPQHFGDGTRLSIL.

DNA for the CDR3: TGTGCCACCAGCAGAGACAGGGGGCTCGGAAACACCATATATTTT. It codes for CATSRDRGLGNTIYF. The chain combines TRBV15 with TRBJ1-3; 8 bases agree with TRBD1. The trim removed 0 bases at V and 4 bases at J, leaving 2 bases unmatched. CDR3 size: 15 residues. The germline CDR1 and CDR2 sequences are LNHNV and YYDKDF (reference sequence).

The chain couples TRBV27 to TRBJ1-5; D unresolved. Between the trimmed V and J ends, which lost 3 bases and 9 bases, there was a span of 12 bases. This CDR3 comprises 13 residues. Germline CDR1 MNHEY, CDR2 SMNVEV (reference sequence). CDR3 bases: TGTGCCAGCAGTTTCACAAAATCATCGCCCCAGCATTTT. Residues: CASSFTKSSPQHF.

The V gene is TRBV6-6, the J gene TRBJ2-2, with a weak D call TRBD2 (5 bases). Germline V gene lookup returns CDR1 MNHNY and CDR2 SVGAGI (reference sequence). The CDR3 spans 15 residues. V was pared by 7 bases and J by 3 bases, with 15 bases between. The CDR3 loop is CASILGVGDTGELFF. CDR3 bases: TGTGCCAGCATCCTCGGGGTAGGAGACACCGGGGAGCTGTTTTTT.

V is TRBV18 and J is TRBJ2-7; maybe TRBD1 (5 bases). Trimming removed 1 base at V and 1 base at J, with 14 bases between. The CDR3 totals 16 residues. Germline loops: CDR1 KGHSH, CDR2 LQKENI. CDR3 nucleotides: TGTGCCAGCTCACCACTGGGGCAGGTGCCTTCCTACGAGCAGTACTTC. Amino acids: CASSPLGQVPSYEQYF.

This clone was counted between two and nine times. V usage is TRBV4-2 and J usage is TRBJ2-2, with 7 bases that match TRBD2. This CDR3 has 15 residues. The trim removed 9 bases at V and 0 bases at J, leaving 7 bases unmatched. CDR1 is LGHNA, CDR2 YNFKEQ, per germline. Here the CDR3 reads CASTLAASNTGELFF. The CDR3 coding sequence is TGTGCCAGTACTCTAGCGGCCTCGAACACCGGGGAGCTGTTTTTT.

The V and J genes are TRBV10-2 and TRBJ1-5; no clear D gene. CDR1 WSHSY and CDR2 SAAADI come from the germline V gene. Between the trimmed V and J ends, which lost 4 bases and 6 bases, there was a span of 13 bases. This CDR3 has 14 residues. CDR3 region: CASSGPSLGQPQHF. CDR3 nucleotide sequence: TGCGCCAGCAGTGGTCCAAGTCTCGGTCAGCCCCAGCATTTT.

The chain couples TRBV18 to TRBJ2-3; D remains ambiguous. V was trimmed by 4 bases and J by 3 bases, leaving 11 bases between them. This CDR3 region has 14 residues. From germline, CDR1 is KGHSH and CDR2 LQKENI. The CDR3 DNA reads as TGTGCCAGCTCACTTTTTGTTGGTACAGATACGCAGTATTTT. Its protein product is CASSLFVGTDTQYF. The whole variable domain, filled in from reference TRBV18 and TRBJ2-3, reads NAGVMQNPRHLVRRRGQEARLRCSPMKGHSHVYWYRQLPEEGLKFMVYLQKENIIDESGMPKERFSAEFPKEGPSILRIQQVVRGDSAAYFCASSLFVGTDTQYFGPGTRLTVL.

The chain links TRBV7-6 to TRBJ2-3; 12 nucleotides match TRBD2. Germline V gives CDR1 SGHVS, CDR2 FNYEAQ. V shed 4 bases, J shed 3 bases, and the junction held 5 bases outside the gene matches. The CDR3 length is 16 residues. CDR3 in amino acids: CASSSWTSGNTDTQYF. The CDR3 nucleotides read TGTGCCAGCAGCTCTTGGACTAGCGGGAATACAGATACGCAGTATTTT.

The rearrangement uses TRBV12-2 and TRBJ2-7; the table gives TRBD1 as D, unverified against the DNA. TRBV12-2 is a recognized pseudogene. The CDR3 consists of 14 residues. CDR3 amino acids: CASRFGASSYEQYF. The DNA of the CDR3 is TGTGCAAGTCGCTTTGGTGCCAGCTCCTACGAGCAGTACTTC.

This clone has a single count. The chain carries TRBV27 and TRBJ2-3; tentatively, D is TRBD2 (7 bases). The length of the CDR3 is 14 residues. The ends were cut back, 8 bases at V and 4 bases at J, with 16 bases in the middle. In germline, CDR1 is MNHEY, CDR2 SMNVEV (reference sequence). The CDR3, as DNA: TGTGCCAGCGGGAGGGGGTTTGGGGCAGATACGCAGTATTTT. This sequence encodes CASGRGFGADTQYF.

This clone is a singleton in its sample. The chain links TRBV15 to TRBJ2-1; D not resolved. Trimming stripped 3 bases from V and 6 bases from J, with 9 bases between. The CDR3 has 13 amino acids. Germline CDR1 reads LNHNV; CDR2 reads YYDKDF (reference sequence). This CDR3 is CATSRPGVNEQFF. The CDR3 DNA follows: TGTGCCACCAGCAGGCCTGGGGTCAATGAGCAGTTCTTC.